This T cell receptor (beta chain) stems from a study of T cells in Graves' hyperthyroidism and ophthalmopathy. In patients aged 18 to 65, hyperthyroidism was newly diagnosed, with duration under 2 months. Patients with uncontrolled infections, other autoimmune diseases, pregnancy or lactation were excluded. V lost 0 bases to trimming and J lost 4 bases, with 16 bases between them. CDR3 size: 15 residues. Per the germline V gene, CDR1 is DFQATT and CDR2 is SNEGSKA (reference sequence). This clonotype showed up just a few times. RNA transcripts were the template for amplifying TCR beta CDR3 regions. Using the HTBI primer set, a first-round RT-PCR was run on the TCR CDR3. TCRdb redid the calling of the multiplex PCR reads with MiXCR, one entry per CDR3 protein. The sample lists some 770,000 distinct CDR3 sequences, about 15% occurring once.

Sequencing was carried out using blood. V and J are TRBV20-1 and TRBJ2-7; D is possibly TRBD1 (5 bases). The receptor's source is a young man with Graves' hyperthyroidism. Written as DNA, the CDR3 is TGCAGTGCTAGAGATCCAGGGAATTCCCCTTACGAGCAGTACTTC. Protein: CSARDPGNSPYEQYF.